These T cell receptor beta chains were read from a single sample in a study of cytomegalovirus exposure and HLA in healthy donors. The assay was immunoSEQ multiplex PCR, and TCRdb's table has in-frame clones only and misses some. The top ten hold roughly 0.99% of the sample, which has approximately 120,000 clones, around 80% seen once. Material: PBMCs. These receptor sequences come from a woman aged 25 to 39 in good health and CMV-seronegative. CDR3s leave out the opening cysteine and the closing phenylalanine or tryptophan. Fields, in order: V gene, CDR3 protein.

TRBV7-9,ASSFLPSGSYNEQF
TRBV19,ASSIVGPGYEQY
TRBV6-5,ASSYHRASSYEQY
TRBV2,ASSGEQALTAF
TRBV5-1,ASSLSPNSANTGELF
TRBV5-6,ASSPVGVYNSPLH
TRBV7-3,ASSPTEGGGTQY
TRBV30,AWSQGQGHS
TRBV5-1,ASSERQSSGANVLT
TRBV7-3,ASSLTLQETQY
TRBV27,ASSLSNSGGAHEQY
TRBV7-8,ASNTAGTNTGELF
TRBV7-9,ASTPREAEAF
TRBV10-3,AISESGGGRYEQY
TRBV12-5,ASGLTGLAGGPNYNEQF
TRBV4-1,ASSHPGQRTDTQY
TRBV7-2,ASSFRSEAF
TRBV6-5,ASSWAQGRRTEAF
TRBV4-1,ASSQGVRLYEQY
TRBV12-5,ASGTGTGEAF
TRBV6-1,ASRPARGRGWEQY
TRBV2,ASREGTGFSYEQY
TRBV6-5,ASRIAGNTDTQY
TRBV18,ASSPVTGDNQPQH
TRBV7-2,ASSFWRGAYNEQF
TRBV5-8,ASSRGQEASNQPQH
TRBV5-6,ASSSQYEQY
TRBV2,ASRAPPRETQY
TRBV9,ASSVQGLEPLYGYT
TRBV27,ASSLKSSYEQY
TRBV12-5,ASGFYPGSISNQPQH
TRBV2,ASSAGARINTGELF
TRBV15,ATSRNSGDEQY
TRBV14,ASSHEGAGVWETQY
TRBV19,ASSITGMGTEAF
TRBV18,ASSPAGTNYGYT
TRBV4-1,ASSHPGAGGLGDTQY
TRBV10-1,ASSNGQGANEKLF
TRBV19,ASSIIGRGDEKLF
TRBV6-5,ASSFDQGAYEQF
TRBV5-1,ASSLGGTGRVYGYT
TRBV19,ATRTGKSYEQY
TRBV4-1,ASSPSQGQAVNEQF
TRBV18,ASSPSRDYGYT
TRBV7-9,ASSLNAGVGSPLH
TRBV5-5,ASSDQAGVNNSPLH
TRBV30,AWSLQVGTVRQPQH
TRBV6-6,ASSYSGTIGELF
TRBV15,ATSTRLGGTYEQY
TRBV10-1,ASRGTSGGDTQY
TRBV15,ATSRDRHTTYEQY
TRBV11-2,ASSLERGYEQY
TRBV4-1,ATGQVPYNEQF
TRBV5-6,ASSSGYSGANVLT